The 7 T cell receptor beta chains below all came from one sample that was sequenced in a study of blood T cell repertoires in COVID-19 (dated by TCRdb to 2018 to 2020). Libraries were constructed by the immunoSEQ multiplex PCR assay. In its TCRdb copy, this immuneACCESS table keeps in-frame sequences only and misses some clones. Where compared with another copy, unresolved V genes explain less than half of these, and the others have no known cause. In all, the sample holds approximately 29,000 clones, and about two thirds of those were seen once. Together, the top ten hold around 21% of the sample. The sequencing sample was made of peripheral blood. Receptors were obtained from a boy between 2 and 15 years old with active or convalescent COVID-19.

CDR3 amino acids: CAWSDHLAGGRTGEQYF. The CDR3 DNA is TGTGCCTGGAGTGATCATCTAGCGGGAGGGCGTACTGGGGAGCAGTACTTC. The rearrangement joins TRBV30 to TRBJ2-7, with TRBD2 identical over 12 bases. Germline trimming cut 1 base from V and 7 bases from J; bases unmatched to any gene: 14. CDR3 length: 17 amino acids. Germline loops: CDR1 GTSNPN, CDR2 SVGIG (reference sequence).

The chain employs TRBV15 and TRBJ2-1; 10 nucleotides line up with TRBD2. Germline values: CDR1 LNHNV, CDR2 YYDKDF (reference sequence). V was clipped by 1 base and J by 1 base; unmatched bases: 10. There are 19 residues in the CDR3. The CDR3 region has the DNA TGTGCCACCAGCAGAGGACTAGCGGGCCGTAGCTTATCCTACAATGAGCAGTTCTTC. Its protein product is CATSRGLAGRSLSYNEQFF.

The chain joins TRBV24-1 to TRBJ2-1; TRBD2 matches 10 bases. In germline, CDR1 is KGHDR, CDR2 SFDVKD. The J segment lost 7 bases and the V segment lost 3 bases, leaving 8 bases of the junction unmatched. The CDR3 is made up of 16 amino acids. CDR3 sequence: CATSDPSGGVVNEQFF. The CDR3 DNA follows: TGTGCCACCAGTGATCCTAGCGGGGGAGTTGTTAATGAGCAGTTCTTC.

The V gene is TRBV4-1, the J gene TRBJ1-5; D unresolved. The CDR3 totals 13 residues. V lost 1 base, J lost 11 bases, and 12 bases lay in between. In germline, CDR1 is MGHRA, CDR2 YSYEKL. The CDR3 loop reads CASSQVREGAQHF. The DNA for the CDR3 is TGCGCCAGCAGCCAAGTCCGGGAGGGTGCCCAGCATTTT.

The CDR3 coding sequence is TGTGCCAGCAGCTACAGGGTCCAAGAGACCCAGTACTTC. Translation: CASSYRVQETQYF. This sequence joins TRBV7-9 and TRBJ2-5, with a possible D match to TRBD1 (6 bases). Germline CDR1 reads SEHNR; CDR2 reads FQNEAQ (reference sequence). The CDR3 contains 13 residues. The ends were cut back, 4 bases at V and 1 base at J, with 7 bases in the middle.

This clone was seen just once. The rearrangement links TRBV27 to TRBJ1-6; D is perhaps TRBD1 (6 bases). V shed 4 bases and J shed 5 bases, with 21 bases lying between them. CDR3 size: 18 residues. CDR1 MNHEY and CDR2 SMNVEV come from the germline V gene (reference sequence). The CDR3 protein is CASSSLRPDRGHNSPLHF. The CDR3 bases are TGTGCCAGCAGTTCCTTACGCCCGGACAGAGGGCATAATTCACCCCTCCACTTT.

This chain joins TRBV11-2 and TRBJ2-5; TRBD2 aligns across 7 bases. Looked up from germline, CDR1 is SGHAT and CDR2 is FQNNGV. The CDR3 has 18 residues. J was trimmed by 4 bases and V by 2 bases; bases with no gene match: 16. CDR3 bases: TGTGCCAGCAGCTTATGGATTGGCGTGAGCGGGATTCGAGAGACCCAGTACTTC. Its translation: CASSLWIGVSGIRETQYF.